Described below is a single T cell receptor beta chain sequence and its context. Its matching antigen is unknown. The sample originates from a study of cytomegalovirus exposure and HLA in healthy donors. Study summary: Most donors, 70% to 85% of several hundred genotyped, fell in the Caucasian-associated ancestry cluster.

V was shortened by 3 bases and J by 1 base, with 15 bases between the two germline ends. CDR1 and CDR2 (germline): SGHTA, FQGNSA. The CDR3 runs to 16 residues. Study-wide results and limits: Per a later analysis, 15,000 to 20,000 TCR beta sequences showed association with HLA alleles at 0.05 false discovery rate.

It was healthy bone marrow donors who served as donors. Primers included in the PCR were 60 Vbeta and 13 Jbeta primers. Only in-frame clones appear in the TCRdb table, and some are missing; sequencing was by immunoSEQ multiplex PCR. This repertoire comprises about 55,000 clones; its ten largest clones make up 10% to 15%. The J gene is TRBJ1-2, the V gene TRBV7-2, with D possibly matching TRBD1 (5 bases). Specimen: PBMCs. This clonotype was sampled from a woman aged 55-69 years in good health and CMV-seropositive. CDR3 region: CASSLGGTILNYGYTF. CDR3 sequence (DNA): TGTGCCAGCAGCTTGGGGGGGACCATCCTTAACTATGGCTACACCTTC.